The 8 T cell receptor beta chains reported below all come from one sample, sequenced in a study of Graves' ophthalmopathy and Graves' hyperthyroidism (dated by TCRdb to between 2018 and 2020). The data were produced on an Illumina HiSeq 2000. TCR beta CDR3 regions were amplified from RNA transcripts for repertoire sequencing. The first round was an RT-PCR using HTBI primers with the Qiagen OneStep RT-PCR kit, and this first round was followed by a second-round multiplex PCR, then size selection and purification. The public reads were reprocessed in TCRdb via fastp at Q25 and MiXCR, keeping in-frame beta chains. Rows with one shared CDR3 protein collapse into an entry with the most common genes and DNA. The sample has about 620,000 distinct CDR3 sequences on record, about 24% of them singletons. Of the sample, approximately 7% falls within the top ten clones. The sequencing input was peripheral blood. Every receptor here comes from a woman aged 18-29 years with stable Graves' hyperthyroidism. Some clones in this sample may be carry-over from other donors' samples. Donor details come from another sample of the same person, matched by shared clones.

Only a few counts were recorded for this clonotype. The V gene is TRBV4-1, the J gene TRBJ2-7, with D perhaps being TRBD1 or TRBD2 (5 bases each). CDR3 length: 15 amino acids. Germline V gene sequence: CDR1 MGHRA, CDR2 YSYEKL. V gave up 2 bases and J gave up 0 bases, with 11 bases separating them. The CDR3 DNA follows: TGCGCCAGCAGCCAAACCCGGGACCTCTCCTACGAGCAGTACTTC. Translation gives CASSQTRDLSYEQYF.

This clonotype was detected ten times or more. This rearrangement joins TRBV20-1 to TRBJ1-2; D unclear. The CDR3 runs 13 residues. The germline gives CDR1 DFQATT, CDR2 SNEGSKA (reference sequence). Trimming removed 3 bases from V and 0 bases from J, with 8 bases in between. CDR3: CSASTRANYGYTF. CDR3 DNA: TGCAGTGCTAGCACTCGAGCTAACTATGGCTACACCTTC.

This clonotype showed up just once. V and J are TRBV27 and TRBJ2-7; possibly TRBD2 for D (6 bases). The ends were cut back, 6 bases at V and 1 base at J, with 10 bases in the middle. CDR1 is MNHEY and CDR2 is SMNVEV in the germline V gene (reference sequence). CDR3 length equals 13 residues. The CDR3 spells CASRDGGSYEQYF. As DNA, the CDR3 is TGTGCCAGCAGAGACGGAGGGTCCTACGAGCAGTACTTC.

This clonotype was seen repeatedly, ten times or more. The CDR3 DNA reads as TGCAGTGCCAGTTCGGGACTGAACACTGAAGCTTTCTTT. Its translation: CSASSGLNTEAFF. This chain links TRBV20-1 with TRBJ1-1; maybe TRBD1 (5 bases). The V gene lost 6 bases and the J gene lost 0 bases, with 11 bases spanning the gap. The length of the CDR3 is 13 residues. The germline CDR1 and CDR2 sequences are DFQATT and SNEGSKA (reference sequence).

This clonotype was counted at least ten times. This sequence joins TRBV20-1 and TRBJ1-5; D not certain. In germline, CDR1 is DFQATT, CDR2 SNEGSKA (reference sequence). V gave up 2 bases and J gave up 3 bases, with 8 bases separating them. CDR3 length: 13 amino acids. CDR3 nucleotide sequence: TGCAGTGCTAGAAGGGCAGCCAATCAGCCCCAGCATTTT. Translation: CSARRAANQPQHF.

This clonotype was seen many times. The chain is built from TRBV30 and TRBJ2-2, with unresolved D. The ends were cut back, 7 bases at V and 5 bases at J, with 5 bases in the middle. CDR1 and CDR2 from the germline V gene are GTSNPN and SVGIG (reference sequence). The CDR3 loop spans 10 amino acids. The DNA for the CDR3 is TGTGCCTTGGGGACCGGGGAGCTGTTTTTT. Amino acids: CALGTGELFF.

Ten or more counts support this clonotype. The genes are TRBV5-1 and TRBJ1-2, with 9 bases that match TRBD1. The germline V gene has CDR1 SGHRS and CDR2 YFSETQ. This CDR3 has 14 residues. V gave up 4 bases and J gave up 4 bases; unmatched junction bases: 5. The CDR3 coding sequence is TGCGCCAGCAGCACGGGACAGGGATCCTATGGCTACACCTTC. Translating it yields CASSTGQGSYGYTF. Filled out from reference TRBV5-1 and TRBJ1-2, the complete variable domain reads KAGVTQTPRYLIKTRGQQVTLSCSPISGHRSVSWYQQTPGQGLQFLFEYFSETQRNKGNFPGRFSGRQFSNSRSEMNVSTLELGDSALYLCASSTGQGSYGYTFGSGTRLTVV.

J is TRBJ1-6 and V is TRBV6-5; D gene unclear. V lost 7 bases and J lost 8, with 12 bases in between. CDR3 length: 13 residues. Germline CDR1 MNHEY, CDR2 SVGAGI. The CDR3 loop is CASIGRPDSPLHF. Here the CDR3 DNA reads TGTGCCAGCATTGGCAGGCCGGATTCACCCCTCCACTTT.